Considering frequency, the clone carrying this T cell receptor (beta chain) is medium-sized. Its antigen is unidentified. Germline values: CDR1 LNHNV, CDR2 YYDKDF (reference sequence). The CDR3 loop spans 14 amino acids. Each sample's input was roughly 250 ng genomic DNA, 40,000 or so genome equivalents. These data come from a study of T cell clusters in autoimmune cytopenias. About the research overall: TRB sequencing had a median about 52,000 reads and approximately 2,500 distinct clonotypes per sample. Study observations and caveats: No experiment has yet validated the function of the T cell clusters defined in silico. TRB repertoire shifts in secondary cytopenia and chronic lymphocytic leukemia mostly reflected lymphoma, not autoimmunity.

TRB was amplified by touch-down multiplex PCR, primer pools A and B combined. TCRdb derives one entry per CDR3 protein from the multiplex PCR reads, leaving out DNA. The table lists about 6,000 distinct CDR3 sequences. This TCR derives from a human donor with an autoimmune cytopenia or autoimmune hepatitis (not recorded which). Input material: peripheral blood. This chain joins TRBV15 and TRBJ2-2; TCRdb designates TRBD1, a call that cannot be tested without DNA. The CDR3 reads CATSGGPNTGELFF.